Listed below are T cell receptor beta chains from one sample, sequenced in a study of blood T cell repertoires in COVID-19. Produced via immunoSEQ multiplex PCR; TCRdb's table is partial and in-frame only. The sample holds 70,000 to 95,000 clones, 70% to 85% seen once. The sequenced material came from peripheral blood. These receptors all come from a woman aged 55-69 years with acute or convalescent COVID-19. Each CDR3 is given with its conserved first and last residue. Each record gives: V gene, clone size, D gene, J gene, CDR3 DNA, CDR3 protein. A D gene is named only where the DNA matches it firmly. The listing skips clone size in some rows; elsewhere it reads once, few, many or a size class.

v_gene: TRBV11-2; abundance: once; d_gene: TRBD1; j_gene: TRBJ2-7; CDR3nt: TGTGCCAGCAGCTCGACAGGGGCGGCCTACGAGCAGTACTTC; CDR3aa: CASSSTGAAYEQYF
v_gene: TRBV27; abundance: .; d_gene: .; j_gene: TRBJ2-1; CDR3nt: TGTGCCAGCAGTTTATCCACTGGCTCCTACAATGAGCAGTTCTTC; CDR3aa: CASSLSTGSYNEQFF
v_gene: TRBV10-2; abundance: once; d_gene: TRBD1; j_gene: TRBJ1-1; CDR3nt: TGCGCCAGCAGTGAGCGAACCGGGACAGCTATTCTCGCTGAAGCTTTCTTT; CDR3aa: CASSERTGTAILAEAFF
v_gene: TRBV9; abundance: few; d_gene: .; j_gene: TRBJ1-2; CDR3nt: TGTGCCAGCAGGGATACAGGTACTCGACTGGGAGGCTACACCTTC; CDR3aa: CASRDTGTRLGGYTF
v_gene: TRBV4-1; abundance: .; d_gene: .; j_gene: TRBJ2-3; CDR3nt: TGCGCCAGCAGCCAAGGTTGGGGCCGGTACGGGAGTACAGATACGCAGTATTTT; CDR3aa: CASSQGWGRYGSTDTQYF
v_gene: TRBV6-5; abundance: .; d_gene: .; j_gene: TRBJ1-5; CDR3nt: TGTGCCAGCGTTCTCCAGATCAATCAGCCCCAGCATTTT; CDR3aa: CASVLQINQPQHF
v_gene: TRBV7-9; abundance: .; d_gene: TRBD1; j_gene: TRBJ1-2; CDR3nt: TGTGCCAGCAGCTTAAATGGACAGGGGATCCGCTACACCTTC; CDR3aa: CASSLNGQGIRYTF
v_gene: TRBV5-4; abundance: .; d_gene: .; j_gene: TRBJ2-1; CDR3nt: TGTGCCAGCAGCTCCCGGGACACTGTCAATGAGCAGTTCTTC; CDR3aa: CASSSRDTVNEQFF
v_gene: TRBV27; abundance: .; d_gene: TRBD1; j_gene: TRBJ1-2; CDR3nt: TGTGCCAGCAGTTTTCGGGACAGGGATGTTGGCTACACCTTC; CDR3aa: CASSFRDRDVGYTF
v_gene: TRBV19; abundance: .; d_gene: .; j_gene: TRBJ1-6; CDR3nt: TGTGCCAGTAACACCGGGACAACCTTGTATAATTCACCCCTCCACTTT; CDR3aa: CASNTGTTLYNSPLHF